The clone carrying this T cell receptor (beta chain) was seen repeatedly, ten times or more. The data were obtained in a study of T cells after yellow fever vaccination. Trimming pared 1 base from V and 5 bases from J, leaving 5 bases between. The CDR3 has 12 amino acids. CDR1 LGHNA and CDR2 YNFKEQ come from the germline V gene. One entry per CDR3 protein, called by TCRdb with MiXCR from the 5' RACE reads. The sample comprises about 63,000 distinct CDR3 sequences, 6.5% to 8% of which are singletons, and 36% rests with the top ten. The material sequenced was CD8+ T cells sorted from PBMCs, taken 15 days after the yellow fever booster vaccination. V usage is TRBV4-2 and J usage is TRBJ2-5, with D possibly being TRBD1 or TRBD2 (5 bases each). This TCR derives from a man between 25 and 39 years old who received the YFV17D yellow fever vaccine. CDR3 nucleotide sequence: TGTGCCAGCAGCCAAGGGGGGGAGACCCAGTACTTC. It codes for CASSQGGETQYF.